This T cell receptor (beta chain) was obtained from a study of CD8 T cells in Susac syndrome. Study-wide results and caveats: Within Susac syndrome CD4+ T cell repertoires, clonal expansion was not evident.

V gave up 4 bases and J gave up 3 bases, with 11 bases separating them. CDR3 length equals 13 residues. Germline CDR1 is SGHDT and CDR2 is YYEEEE. Remarks on this clonotype: Its specificity is unknown.

An amount of RNA that ranged from roughly 0.5 to 1 ug was reverse transcribed with random hexamers. One entry per CDR3 protein results from TCRdb running MiXCR on the immunoSEQ multiplex PCR reads. The sample holds under 80,000 distinct CDR3 sequences, 93% seen once. CD8+ and CD4+ T cells from blood underwent TCR beta sequencing. The V and J genes are TRBV5-6 and TRBJ2-7; possibly TRBD2 for D (5 bases). The sequencing sample was made of CD4+ T cells from PBMCs. The sequence came from a human donor with Susac syndrome. This CDR3 is CASSRGLLYEQYF. CDR3 nucleotide sequence: TGTGCCAGCAGCCGAGGACTCCTCTACGAGCAGTACTTC.